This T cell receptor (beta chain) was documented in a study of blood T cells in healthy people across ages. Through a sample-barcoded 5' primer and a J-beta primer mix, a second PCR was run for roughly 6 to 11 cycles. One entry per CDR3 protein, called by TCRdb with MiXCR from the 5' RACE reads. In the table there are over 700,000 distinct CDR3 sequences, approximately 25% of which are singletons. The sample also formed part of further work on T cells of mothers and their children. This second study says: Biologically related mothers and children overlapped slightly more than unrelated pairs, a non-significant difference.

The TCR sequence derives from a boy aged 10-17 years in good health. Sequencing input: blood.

The CDR3 sequence: CASSFNPGTANYGYTF. CDR3 coding DNA: TGTGCCAGCAGCTTTAATCCGGGGACAGCTAACTATGGCTACACCTTC. The chain employs TRBV7-9 and TRBJ1-2; TRBD1 aligns across 7 bases. CDR1 and CDR2 from the germline V gene are SEHNR and FQNEAQ (reference sequence). V was pared by 3 bases and J by 0 bases, with 7 bases of the junction left unmatched. The CDR3 sequence is 16 residues long.